One and the same sample provided the 5 T cell receptor beta chains below, sequenced in a study of cytomegalovirus exposure and HLA in healthy donors (dated by TCRdb to between 2016 and 2019). The library was prepared using the immunoSEQ multiplex PCR assay. A mixture of 60 forward primers for TCR Vbeta segments and 13 reverse primers for TCR Jbeta segments was used in the multiplex PCR. TCRdb retrieved this table from immuneACCESS and kept in-frame rearrangements only. Not all clones are present; in checked studies, unresolved V genes account for under half, and no reason is known for the remainder. The sample table lists about 250,000 clones, about 93% of them with a count of one. The top ten constitute about 1.8% of the sample. The sequencing sample was made of PBMCs. Receptors were obtained from a girl aged 2-15 years in good health and CMV-seronegative.

This chain links TRBV5-6 with TRBJ1-2; perhaps TRBD1 as D (5 bases). The ends were cut back, 4 bases at V and 5 bases at J, with 15 bases in the middle. CDR1 is SGHDT, CDR2 YYEEEE, per germline. The length of the CDR3 is 14 residues. This chain's CDR3 is CASSRQGEAYGYTF. DNA for the CDR3: TGTGCCAGCAGCCGACAAGGGGAGGCGTATGGCTACACCTTC.

This chain links TRBV29-1 with TRBJ1-1; 7 bases are a match to TRBD1. This CDR3 is 15 amino acids long. CDR1 SQVTM and CDR2 ANQGSEA come from the germline V gene. The trim removed 6 bases at V and 0 bases at J, leaving 10 bases unmatched. The CDR3 region is CSVDAPGGLNTEAFF. Here the CDR3 DNA reads TGCAGCGTCGACGCTCCAGGGGGATTGAACACTGAAGCTTTCTTT.

V is TRBV11-2 and J is TRBJ2-5; 8 nucleotides line up with TRBD2. The germline gives CDR1 SGHAT, CDR2 FQNNGV. Trimming cost V 3 bases and J 5 bases; bases outside gene matches: 8. The CDR3 has 15 residues. CDR3 protein: CASSLFAGGPETQYF. CDR3 bases: TGTGCCAGCAGCTTGTTTGCGGGGGGACCGGAGACCCAGTACTTC.

V usage is TRBV15 and J usage is TRBJ1-1; 11 nucleotides line up with TRBD1. The CDR3 runs 14 residues. The J segment lost 6 bases and the V segment lost 4 bases, leaving 4 bases of the junction unmatched. Germline CDR1 is LNHNV and CDR2 is YYDKDF (reference sequence). This CDR3 is CATSTSDRGPEAFF. The CDR3 nucleotides read TGTGCCACCAGCACTTCGGACAGGGGGCCTGAAGCTTTCTTT.

This chain uses TRBV10-3 with TRBJ1-1, with D perhaps TRBD1 (5 bases). The germline V gene encodes CDR1 ENHRY and CDR2 SYGVKD. CDR3 length equals 12 residues. V was pared by 10 bases and J by 0 bases, with 9 bases between. The CDR3 DNA is TGTGCCAGCGGGGGACTGAACACTGAAGCTTTCTTT. Translating gives CASGGLNTEAFF.